The 6 T cell receptor beta chains reported below all come from one sample, sequenced in a study of cytomegalovirus exposure and HLA in healthy donors. The PCR ran on 60 Vbeta and 13 Jbeta primers. Libraries were prepared by immunoSEQ multiplex PCR; TCRdb keeps only in-frame clonotypes and omits some of them. The profile shows 130,000 to 150,000 clones, roughly 76% of them singletons. The sample consisted of PBMCs. The source of these receptors is a woman in her twenties or thirties in good health and CMV-seronegative.

This clone was seen only a few times. The chain joins TRBV19 to TRBJ2-3; 7 bases fit TRBD1. The germline V gene encodes CDR1 LNHDA and CDR2 SQIVND (reference sequence). This CDR3 comprises 17 residues. Trimming removed 3 bases from V and 2 bases from J; junction bases left unmatched: 11. The DNA for the CDR3 is TGTGCCAGTAGTATCGTGTCCCCAGGGGGTATCACAGATACGCAGTATTTT. Amino acid sequence: CASSIVSPGGITDTQYF.

The V call is TRBV27, the J call TRBJ2-1, with 8 bases aligning to TRBD2. The V gene end was trimmed by 6 bases and the J gene end by 7 bases; junction bases not matched to a gene: 11. Germline lookup yields CDR1 MNHEY and CDR2 SMNVEV (reference sequence). CDR3 size: 15 residues. CDR3 nucleotides: TGTGCCAGCAGACCGAGCGGGAGAGTTGTGAATGAGCAGTTCTTC. Its protein product is CASRPSGRVVNEQFF.

The chain recombines TRBV7-9 with TRBJ2-7; 7 bases agree with TRBD2. The J segment lost 5 bases and the V segment lost 5 bases, leaving 6 bases of the junction unmatched. Germline V gene lookup returns CDR1 SEHNR and CDR2 FQNEAQ (reference sequence). The CDR3 length is 13 residues. The CDR3 reads CASSLKLANEQYF. The CDR3 coding sequence is TGTGCCAGCAGCCTGAAACTAGCGAACGAGCAGTACTTC.

This rearrangement joins TRBV5-1 to TRBJ2-3; TRBD2 is a possible D gene (5 bases). The CDR3 runs to 16 residues. Trimming left V 4 bases short and J 0 bases short, with 15 bases between. Germline lookup yields CDR1 SGHRS and CDR2 YFSETQ. Written as DNA, the CDR3 is TGCGCCAGCAGCCTAAACCCCGGCGGGAGCACAGATACGCAGTATTTT. It codes for CASSLNPGGSTDTQYF.

The V call is TRBV7-9, the J call TRBJ2-5, with D possibly being TRBD1 (7 bases). The CDR3 has 15 amino acids. CDR1 and CDR2 from the germline V gene are SEHNR and FQNEAQ (reference sequence). The V and J ends lost 1 base and 5 bases respectively, with 14 bases between them. This CDR3 is CASSLGRGARETQYF. The DNA of the CDR3 is TGTGCCAGCAGCTTAGGCAGGGGGGCGCGGGAGACCCAGTACTTC.

The CDR3 sequence: CASSPRTGEAEQYF. CDR3 DNA: TGTGCCAGCTCACCCAGGACAGGGGAGGCCGAGCAGTACTTC. This chain uses TRBV18 with TRBJ2-7, with 9 bases that match TRBD1. The CDR3 is 14 amino acids. V dropped 3 bases and J dropped 6; count of bases not matched to a gene: 6. Germline V gene sequence: CDR1 KGHSH, CDR2 LQKENI.